This TCR beta chain originates from a study of blood T cell repertoires in COVID-19 (dated by TCRdb to about 2020). Broadly, across the study: The collaborator samples originated in the United States, Italy and Spain and spanned the acute and convalescent phases of COVID-19. The prospective study material was composed of cDNA or gDNA derived from T cells, B-cell-depleted T cells, or PBMCs. The dataset comprised deeply sampled blood TCRbeta repertoires from subjects exposed to, actively infected with, or recovered from COVID-19. The repertoires were released in a freely available public database intended as a resource for research on the immune response to SARS-CoV-2. Samples came from the ongoing ImmuneRACE study (first 160 participants) plus 1,254 subjects from 6 global collaborators. The sample metadata nearly always contained a de-identified subject ID, COVID-19 status, age in years and sex. Where available, HLA class I and class II types were obtained from metadata supplied by the sample provider rather than from assay-based typing.

With regard to this clone: The specificity of this receptor is unknown. Base-call qualities are not available, and no considerably larger clone is one nucleotide away. Distinct nucleotide sequences in the sample also encode this CDR3.

The collaborating institutions used their own protocols to collect whole blood in K2EDTA tubes. Collaborator samples were shipped for TCRbeta analysis as frozen whole blood, isolated PBMCs, or DNA extracted from either sample type. TCRbeta CDR3 regions were amplified from genomic DNA by means of the immunoSEQ Assay, a bias-controlled multiplex PCR. The study's processing was this. The number of nucleated cells in each sample was estimated from the amplification of reference gene primers within the assay. To quantify the absolute abundance of each unique TCRbeta CDR3 rearrangement, sequence reads were collapsed and filtered. Productive Simpson clonality was computed per sample as the square root of Simpson's diversity index over productive rearrangements. Here the immuneACCESS table is served through TCRdb, limited to in-frame sequences with V and J called. Missing clones are a known gap in these copies; in checked studies unresolved V genes cover under half, and the rest lacks a known reason. V and J calls and clone size are as listed in that table; D and trimming were resolved from the DNA. This sample comprises about 380,000 clones, 90% of them detected only once. 6% to 7.5% of the sample lies in the top ten.

Study-wide conclusions, independent of this receptor: How much clinical and demographic metadata was included differed by source and by participant, and the metadata was provided uncurated.

There are 12 amino acids in the CDR3, from cysteine to phenylalanine inclusive. Left in the record is the CDR3 DNA by itself, 36 bases read in frame from the first base. At the junction V is shortened by 4 bases and J by 4 bases, with 7 bases in between. CDR1 is given as MDHEN and CDR2 as SYDVKM, both from the germline V gene. The sample comprised peripheral blood. This chain is built from TRBV28 and TRBJ1-2; TRBD1 is perhaps the D gene, given 5 matching bases. The TCR originated in a man in his late teens or twenties with active or convalescent COVID-19. The DNA sequence reads TGTGCCAGCAGTTCCGACAGCTATGGCTACACCTTC. This translates into CASSSDSYGYTF.